A selection of T cell receptor beta chains follows, all from one sample in a study of beta chain features in type 1 diabetes. Method: immunoSEQ multiplex PCR; TCRdb's copy keeps in-frame clones and lacks some. The sample has around 330,000 clones; more than 9.5% are singletons. The sequencing sample was made of naive CD4+ T cells from blood. The receptors shown here come from a woman aged 25 to 39 in good health. Both conserved end residues are part of each CDR3. The D gene is left open where the match is weak. Clone size appears in some rows only: once, few, many, or a class for an expanded clone.

d_gene,abundance,j_gene,v_gene,CDR3nt,CDR3aa
TRBD1,few,TRBJ1-1,TRBV14,TGTGCCAGCAGCGAACAGGGGCCCACTGAAGCTTTCTTT,CASSEQGPTEAFF
TRBD1,NA,TRBJ2-3,TRBV29-1,TGCAGCGTTGAGAAGGGGGCGGCAGATACGCAGTATTTT,CSVEKGAADTQYF
NA,few,TRBJ2-3,TRBV7-3,TGTGCCAGCAGCTTGGGGCGGAGCACAGATACGCAGTATTTT,CASSLGRSTDTQYF
TRBD2,NA,TRBJ2-7,TRBV7-9,TGTGCCAGCAGCTTATACGGAGCGGGGGTTACCTACGAGCAGTACTTC,CASSLYGAGVTYEQYF
TRBD1,few,TRBJ1-2,TRBV29-1,TGCAGCGTTGACCGACAGGGCCTGGGGACCTTC,CSVDRQGLGTF
NA,few,TRBJ2-4,TRBV7-2,TGTGCCAGCAGCTTAGTCGGGGGTGGGAACAAAAACATTCAGTACTTC,CASSLVGGGNKNIQYF
TRBD2,NA,TRBJ2-1,TRBV7-2,TGTGCCAGCAGCCCCCAGGCCGGACTAGCAAATGAGCAGTTCTTC,CASSPQAGLANEQFF
TRBD2,few,TRBJ2-1,TRBV5-4,TGTGCCAGCACTCGGAACCCTAGCGGGATATCCAGGGATGAGCAGTTCTTC,CASTRNPSGISRDEQFF
NA,few,TRBJ1-4,TRBV30,TGTGCCTGGAACAGGGTGGAGGAAAAACTGTTTTTT,CAWNRVEEKLFF
NA,NA,TRBJ1-2,TRBV7-9,TGTGCCAGCAGCCTCCTAGACAGCCGATATGGCTACACCTTC,CASSLLDSRYGYTF
TRBD2,NA,TRBJ2-1,TRBV27,TGTGCCAGCAGTTTAGGGGGCAGCCCTAGCGGGATAGAATCCTACAATGAGCAGTTCTTC,CASSLGGSPSGIESYNEQFF
NA,NA,TRBJ1-3,TRBV5-6,TGTGCCAGCAGCTTTATGACAGCCTCTGGAAACACCATATATTTT,CASSFMTASGNTIYF
TRBD2,few,TRBJ2-2,TRBV9,TGTGCCAGCAGCCTGCGAGCGGGAGGGTACACCGGGGAGCTGTTTTTT,CASSLRAGGYTGELFF
TRBD1,NA,TRBJ2-3,TRBV30,TGTGCCTGGAGTCCAACGACAGGGGGCCCAGATACGCAGTATTTT,CAWSPTTGGPDTQYF
TRBD1,few,TRBJ2-7,TRBV5-1,TGCGCCAGCAGCTCGGGACAGAAAAGTTCTTACGAGCAGTACTTC,CASSSGQKSSYEQYF
NA,few,TRBJ2-3,TRBV7-2,TGTGCCAGCAGCCCCCTGGGGGGGCACACAGATACGCAGTATTTT,CASSPLGGHTDTQYF
TRBD2,few,TRBJ2-7,TRBV11-2,TGTGCCAGCAGCTTAGCGCTACTAGCGGGAGGGGGCGAGCAGTACTTC,CASSLALLAGGGEQYF
NA,NA,TRBJ2-7,TRBV5-4,TGTGCCAGCAGCTTGTTTGGCACTCGCGGCGAGCAGTACTTC,CASSLFGTRGEQYF
NA,NA,TRBJ2-7,TRBV5-1,TGCGCCAGCAGCTTGTTTCAGGGCCTGAGGCGAGAGCAGTACTTC,CASSLFQGLRREQYF
TRBD2,many,TRBJ2-1,TRBV15,TGTGCCACCAGCAGAGGAGCGGGGCCTCCTCAGTTCTTC,CATSRGAGPPQFF
TRBD2,NA,TRBJ2-1,TRBV5-1,TGCGCCAGCAGCCCAGGACTAGCGGGCAATGAGCAGTTCTTC,CASSPGLAGNEQFF
TRBD2,NA,TRBJ2-3,TRBV29-1,TGCAGCTGTTGGACTAGCGGGAGCACAGATACGCAGTATTTT,CSCWTSGSTDTQYF
TRBD1,NA,TRBJ1-5,TRBV6-5,TGTGCCAGCAGTTCGACAGGGGGGATCCCTAATCAGCCCCAGCATTTT,CASSSTGGIPNQPQHF
TRBD2,NA,TRBJ2-7,TRBV4-2,TGTGCCAGCAGCCTAGAACATGTGAGCGGGAGTATCTCCTACGAGCAGTACTTC,CASSLEHVSGSISYEQYF
TRBD1,NA,TRBJ1-5,TRBV10-3,TGTGCCATCAGTACACAGGGGAATCAGCCCCAGCATTTT,CAISTQGNQPQHF
TRBD2,NA,TRBJ2-3,TRBV10-3,TGTGCCATCAGGGAATTAGCGGGAGAAGTCACAGATACGCAGTATTTT,CAIRELAGEVTDTQYF
TRBD2,NA,TRBJ2-1,TRBV10-3,TGTGCCATCAGTGATAATAGCGGGACGTACTACAATGAGCAGTTCTTC,CAISDNSGTYYNEQFF
TRBD1,few,TRBJ1-2,TRBV10-3,TGTGCCATCAGTGACGCCCAGGGGGCAGATGGCTACACCTTC,CAISDAQGADGYTF
NA,few,TRBJ1-2,TRBV2,TGTGCCAGCAAGGGGGTCATTGACTATGGCTACACCTTC,CASKGVIDYGYTF
TRBD2,few,TRBJ2-3,TRBV11-2,TGTGCCAGCAGCTTTCCCGGGACTAGGGTTTCGCAGTATTTT,CASSFPGTRVSQYF
TRBD1,few,TRBJ2-5,TRBV7-3,TGTGCCAGCAGCCGAACCGGGACAGGGGGCAGCGAGACCCAGTACTTC,CASSRTGTGGSETQYF
TRBD1,few,TRBJ2-7,TRBV29-1,TGCAGCGCTGGACAGGGTGACGAGCAGTACTTC,CSAGQGDEQYF
TRBD2,NA,TRBJ2-5,TRBV11-2,TGTGCCAGCAGCTTAGGGACTAGCGCACAAGAGACCCAGTACTTC,CASSLGTSAQETQYF
TRBD1,NA,TRBJ2-1,TRBV7-2,TGTGCCAGCAGCTTATCGGGACAGGGTACCCATGAGCAGTTCTTC,CASSLSGQGTHEQFF
TRBD1,NA,TRBJ1-2,TRBV15,TGTGCCACCAGCAGCGGACAGGGCACCTATGGCTACACCTTC,CATSSGQGTYGYTF
TRBD2,few,TRBJ2-3,TRBV7-2,TGTGCCAGCAGCTTAGTAGCGGGAGCGGTAACAGATACGCAGTATTTT,CASSLVAGAVTDTQYF
NA,NA,TRBJ1-5,TRBV6-5,TGTGCCAGCAGTTACTCGAATCCAGGGATCGATCAGCCCCAGCATTTT,CASSYSNPGIDQPQHF
TRBD2,few,TRBJ2-7,TRBV30,TGTGCCTGGAGTAACCTAGCGGGAACGGGCGAGCAGTACTTC,CAWSNLAGTGEQYF
TRBD2,few,TRBJ2-1,TRBV27,TGTGCCAGCAGTTTATCAGCGGGAGGGCCCTATGAGCAGTTCTTC,CASSLSAGGPYEQFF
NA,few,TRBJ2-7,TRBV27,TGTGCCAGCAGTTTCTCCAGGGCCTCCTACGAGCAGTACTTC,CASSFSRASYEQYF
NA,NA,TRBJ2-5,TRBV5-1,TGCGCCAGCAGCTTAGAACAGGCGAGTGAGACCCAGTACTTC,CASSLEQASETQYF
NA,few,TRBJ2-4,TRBV29-1,TGCAGCGTGACTGGAAAAAACATTCAGTACTTC,CSVTGKNIQYF
TRBD2,NA,TRBJ2-7,TRBV4-2,TGTGCCAGCAGCCAAGATAGCGGGAGTAGCAGGTACGAGCAGTACTTC,CASSQDSGSSRYEQYF
NA,once,TRBJ1-2,TRBV4-3,TGCGCCAGCAGCCGCCTGGGCGGGGGCGTCGGCTATGGCTACACCTTC,CASSRLGGGVGYGYTF
NA,NA,TRBJ2-5,TRBV5-1,TGCGCCAGCAGCTTGGGCGCCGAAGAGACCCAGTACTTC,CASSLGAEETQYF
TRBD2,few,TRBJ2-1,TRBV19,TGTGCCAGTAGTCTCCTAGCGGGAGGGCCGGTCGGATCCTACAATGAGCAGTTCTTC,CASSLLAGGPVGSYNEQFF
TRBD1,NA,TRBJ1-1,TRBV27,TGTGCCAGCAGTCTAGGGACAGGGGGTGAAGCTTTCTTT,CASSLGTGGEAFF
TRBD2,few,TRBJ2-1,TRBV2,TGTGCCAGCAGGGATAGCGGGAGGGCTCCGTTCTTC,CASRDSGRAPFF
TRBD1,NA,TRBJ1-1,TRBV5-1,TGCGCCAGCAACGGACAGGGTAGAATTACTGAAGCTTTCTTT,CASNGQGRITEAFF
NA,NA,TRBJ2-5,TRBV7-9,TGTGCCAGCGCGGGAAACGGGGAGACCCAGTACTTC,CASAGNGETQYF
NA,few,TRBJ2-2,TRBV18,TGTGCCAGCTCTAGCCGCAACACCGGGGAGCTGTTTTTT,CASSSRNTGELFF
NA,NA,TRBJ2-5,TRBV9,TGTGCCAGCAGCGTAGGTGTCGCCGAGGGAGAGACCCAGTACTTC,CASSVGVAEGETQYF
NA,NA,TRBJ1-1,TRBV28,TGTGCCAGCAGTCCAACTGGCACTGAAGCTTTCTTT,CASSPTGTEAFF
NA,few,TRBJ2-5,TRBV27,TGTGCCAGCAGTTTGAGACGGGACCAAGAGACCCAGTACTTC,CASSLRRDQETQYF
NA,NA,TRBJ1-1,TRBV10-3,TGTGCCATCAGCAGGGGAAGCACTGAAGCTTTCTTT,CAISRGSTEAFF
TRBD2,few,TRBJ2-1,TRBV28,TGTGCCAGCACCAACTCAGCCGGACTAGTCTTTGAGCAGTTCTTC,CASTNSAGLVFEQFF
NA,NA,TRBJ2-1,TRBV10-3,TGTGCCATCAGTGAGGAGGCGGGGACCTACAATGAGCAGTTCTTC,CAISEEAGTYNEQFF
NA,NA,TRBJ1-1,TRBV21-1,TGTGCCGTCCAGGGGGCGAACACTGAAGCTTTCTTT,CAVQGANTEAFF